This T cell receptor beta chain was found in a study of cytomegalovirus exposure and HLA in healthy donors. The study, taken as a whole, reports: Common viral pathogens were later found to be apparently linked to several of the most significant clusters. Later work found most CMV-associated TCR beta chains apparently HLA-restricted.

After removal of 0 bases from V and 7 bases from J, the junction contained 3 bases not matched to a gene. Germline CDR1 reads LGHNA; CDR2 reads YNFKEQ. The CDR3 loop spans 15 amino acids. PCR used 60 Vbeta primers and 13 Jbeta primers. Original methodology: It was a later analysis that counted about 80 million unique TCR beta chains, of which about 10 million were shared. Produced via immunoSEQ multiplex PCR; TCRdb's table is partial and in-frame only. The D gene and trimming were derived from the DNA, and the V and J assignments and clone size from that table. The data contain under 110,000 clones, roughly 71% of them singletons. Comments on this clone: The antigen remains unidentified.

The source of this sequence is a male donor in good health and CMV-seropositive. The rearrangement uses TRBV4-2 and TRBJ2-6; 7 bases map to TRBD2. The material sequenced was PBMCs. Here the CDR3 DNA reads TGTGCCAGCAGCCAAGAAACAGCGGGAGCCAACGTCCTGACTTTC. This encodes CASSQETAGANVLTF.